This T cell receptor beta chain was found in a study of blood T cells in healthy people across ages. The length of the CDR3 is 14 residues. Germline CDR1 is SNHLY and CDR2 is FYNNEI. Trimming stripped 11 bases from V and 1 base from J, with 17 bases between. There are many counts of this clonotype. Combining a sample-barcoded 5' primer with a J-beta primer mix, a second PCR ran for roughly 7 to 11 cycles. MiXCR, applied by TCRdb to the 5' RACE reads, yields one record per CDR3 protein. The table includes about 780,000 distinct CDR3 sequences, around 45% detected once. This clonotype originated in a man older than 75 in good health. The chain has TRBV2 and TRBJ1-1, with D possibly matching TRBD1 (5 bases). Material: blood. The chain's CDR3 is CAGTFKGTNTEAFF. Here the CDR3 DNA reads TGTGCCGGGACCTTCAAGGGAACGAACACTGAAGCTTTCTTT.